This T cell receptor beta chain originates from a study of blood T cell repertoires in COVID-19. At the level of the study: The cDNA or gDNA used as material had been derived from T cells, B-cell-depleted T cells, or PBMCs.

Using immunoSEQ multiplex PCR, the repertoire was profiled, and TCRdb retains in-frame clones only, with some absent. There are 150,000 to 200,000 clones in the sample; roughly 93% occur only once, and around 2.1% lies in the top ten. The V gene end was trimmed by 6 bases and the J gene end by 6 bases; junction bases not matched to a gene: 4. The CDR3 sequence is 14 residues long. Germline CDR1 reads SNHLY; CDR2 reads FYNNEI. Sequences were obtained from peripheral blood. This sequence was found in a man aged 18 to 30 with acute or convalescent COVID-19. The V and J genes are TRBV2 and TRBJ1-5; 11 nucleotides match TRBD1. The CDR3 is CASSAGTGGQPQHF. CDR3 nucleotides: TGTGCCAGCAGCGCCGGGACAGGGGGTCAGCCCCAGCATTTT.